This T cell receptor beta chain stems from a study of beta chain features in type 1 diabetes. Study-wide results and caveats: Type 1 diabetes patients had TCRB CDR3s that were shorter (moderately but significantly so) in all four CD4+ subsets.

This CDR3 has 17 residues. V shed 0 bases and J 0 bases; nucleotides not matched to a gene: 6. The germline CDR1 and CDR2 sequences are SGDLS and YYNGEE. On this clone itself: The antigen is not known.

The collection from each donor was one heparinised blood draw averaging roughly 0.11 L. Every bit of the isolated RNA underwent reverse transcription, so sequencing read expressed TCRB transcripts. Measured with immunoSEQ multiplex PCR; TCRdb has only the in-frame clones, and not every one. The table has hundreds of thousands of clones, 13% seen once; the top ten hold less than 0.025%. The V and J genes are TRBV9 and TRBJ2-7, with TRBD1 identical over 10 bases. The sample taken for sequencing was naive CD4+ T cells from blood. The origin of this receptor is a man aged 18 to 29 with type 1 diabetes. For the CDR3, the DNA is TGTGCCAGCAGCGTAGATGGGACAGGGGCCTTCTCCTACGAGCAGTACTTC. This gives the protein CASSVDGTGAFSYEQYF.